Reported below is one TCR beta chain. This entry belongs to a study of blood T cell repertoires in COVID-19. About the study: Acute-phase and convalescent COVID-19 samples originated in the United States, Italy and Spain.

CDR1 is SGHVS and CDR2 is FQNEAQ in the germline V gene. V lost 2 bases, J lost 4 bases, and 7 bases stayed unmatched. CDR3 size: 16 residues. Methods used by the authors: Estimated nucleated cell counts came from reference gene primer amplification. TCRdb's table, derived via immunoSEQ multiplex PCR, lists solely in-frame clones and lacks some. Clone size and the V and J calls come from that table; the DNA yielded D and trimming. The table includes around 140,000 clones, about 86% detected once. The chain joins TRBV7-8 to TRBJ2-5; 10 bases map to TRBD2. This clonotype was obtained from a woman in her sixties or seventies with active or convalescent COVID-19. The sequenced sample was peripheral blood. The CDR3 DNA reads as TGTGCCAGCAGCTTAAGGCTAGCGGGGGACGGAGAGACCCAGTACTTC. Translated: CASSLRLAGDGETQYF.